This T cell receptor beta chain was captured in a study of CD8 T cells in Susac syndrome. There are a few counts of this clonotype. TEMRA cells were enriched by FACS, while CD8+ and CD4+ T cells were obtained through a negative isolation that was performed magnetically. CDR3 length: 14 amino acids. With 3 bases removed from V and 7 bases from J, the gap between germline ends came to 10 bases. Germline lookup yields CDR1 MGHRA and CDR2 YSYEKL. RNA totalling roughly 0.45 to 1 ug underwent reverse transcription with random hexamers. TCRdb fed the immunoSEQ multiplex PCR reads into MiXCR, producing one record per CDR3 protein. Here the sample spans about 100,000 distinct CDR3 sequences, 95% being singletons.

This receptor was identified in a human donor with Susac syndrome. The gene calls are TRBV4-1 and TRBJ1-6; D unresolved. Material: CD8+ T cells from PBMCs. The CDR3 DNA reads as TGCGCCAGCAGCCACCCCGGGTTGAATTCACCCCTCCACTTT. Its protein is CASSHPGLNSPLHF.